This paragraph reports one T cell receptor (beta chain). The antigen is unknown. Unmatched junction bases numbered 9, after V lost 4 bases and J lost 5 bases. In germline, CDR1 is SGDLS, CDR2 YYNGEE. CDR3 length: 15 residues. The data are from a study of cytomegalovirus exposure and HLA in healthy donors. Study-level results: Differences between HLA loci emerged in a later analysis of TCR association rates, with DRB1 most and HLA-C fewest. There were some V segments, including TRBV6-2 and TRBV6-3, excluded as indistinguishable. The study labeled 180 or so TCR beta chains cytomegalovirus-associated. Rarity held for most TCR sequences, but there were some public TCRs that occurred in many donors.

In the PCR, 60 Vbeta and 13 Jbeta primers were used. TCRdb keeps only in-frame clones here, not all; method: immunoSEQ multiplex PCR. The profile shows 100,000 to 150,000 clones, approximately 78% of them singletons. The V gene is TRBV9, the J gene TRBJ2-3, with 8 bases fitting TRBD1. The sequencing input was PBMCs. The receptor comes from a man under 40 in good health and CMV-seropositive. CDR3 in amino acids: CASSLVVGQVDTQYF. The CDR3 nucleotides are TGTGCCAGCAGCCTCGTAGTGGGACAGGTAGATACGCAGTATTTT.